This passage covers 4 T cell receptor beta chains from one sample sequenced in a study of blood T cell repertoires in COVID-19. Data came from immunoSEQ multiplex PCR; TCRdb stores just in-frame clones and leaves some out. Of around 270,000 clones in the sample, around 90% are singletons; the top ten hold roughly 3.9%. Sequencing input: peripheral blood. The origin of the receptors is a man between 60 and 75 years old who had recovered from COVID-19.

J is TRBJ1-3 and V is TRBV10-3, with 8 nucleotides matching TRBD1. V was clipped by 7 bases and J by 1 base; unmatched bases: 15. The CDR3 covers 18 residues. From germline, CDR1 is ENHRY and CDR2 SYGVKD. CDR3 nucleotides: TGTGCCATCAAAGGCGGGACAGGTGGAGAAGTTTCTGGAAACACCATATATTTT. Its translation is CAIKGGTGGEVSGNTIYF.

The chain links TRBV4-2 to TRBJ2-3, with D tentatively TRBD2 (6 bases). CDR1 is LGHNA and CDR2 is YNFKEQ in the germline V gene. Trimming left V 3 bases short and J 4 bases short, with 20 bases between. The CDR3 has 17 amino acids. DNA for the CDR3: TGTGCCAGCAGCCAGGGACTGGGCCCCGGGACTCCAGATACGCAGTATTTT. Its protein is CASSQGLGPGTPDTQYF.

This clone was counted between two and nine times. This chain connects TRBV5-1 to TRBJ2-1; D gene uncertain. The germline V gene encodes CDR1 SGHRS and CDR2 YFSETQ. CDR3 length equals 14 residues. Trimming removed 0 bases at V and 6 bases at J, with 10 bases between. CDR3 in DNA: TGCGCCAGCAGCTTGGCCCTAGGATCCAATGAGCAGTTCTTC. Translating it yields CASSLALGSNEQFF.

The rearrangement joins TRBV5-4 to TRBJ2-3; 13 nucleotides line up with TRBD2. This CDR3 is built from 17 residues. The ends lost 4 bases at V and 4 bases at J; junction bases unmatched: 9. Germline CDR1 is SGHNT and CDR2 is YYREEE (reference sequence). CDR3 sequence reads: CASSGTTSGGAPDTQYF. CDR3 nucleotide sequence: TGTGCCAGCAGCGGCACCACTAGCGGGGGGGCCCCAGATACGCAGTATTTT.